This T cell receptor (beta chain) is from a study of blood T cell repertoires in COVID-19. From germline, CDR1 is PRHDT and CDR2 FYEKMQ (reference sequence). The CDR3 runs 16 residues. Trimming at V came to 2 bases and at J to 2 bases, leaving 7 bases not matched to a gene. Clones were read by immunoSEQ multiplex PCR, and TCRdb kept only the in-frame ones, dropping some. The sample gives about 230,000 clones, over 65% of which show up once; around 2.5% is in the top ten. The specimen was peripheral blood. J is TRBJ2-5 and V is TRBV13; 8 nucleotides align to TRBD1. This TCR was sampled from a woman in her 70s with active or convalescent COVID-19. CDR3 sequence reads: CASSLRTGTGQETQYF. The CDR3, as DNA: TGTGCCAGCAGCTTAAGAACCGGGACAGGTCAAGAGACCCAGTACTTC.